Listed below are T cell receptor beta chains from one sample, sequenced in a study of human T cells and chemical hapten exposure. MiXCR was run by TCRdb on the RACE reads, yielding one entry per CDR3 protein. The profile shows approximately 100,000 distinct CDR3 sequences, approximately 10% of them singletons. The sample here was whole blood, taken in connection with sensitization to the hapten diphenylcyclopropenone (DPC). The receptor set was obtained from a woman between 40 and 55 years old with alopecia areata. Some clones in this sample may be carry-over from other donors' samples. CDR3s include the opening cysteine and the closing phenylalanine or tryptophan. D genes are given only for firm matches. Clone size is given for some rows only: seen once, a few or many times, or a class if the clone is expanded.

V,D,J,size,CDR3,DNA
TRBV12-3/TRBV12-4,.,TRBJ2-7,many,CASSQTGPYEQYF,TGTGCCAGCAGCCAGACAGGCCCCTACGAGCAGTACTTC
TRBV20-1,TRBD2,TRBJ2-1,many,CSARDLAGAYNEQFF,TGCAGTGCTAGAGATCTAGCGGGGGCTTACAATGAGCAGTTCTTC
TRBV12-3/TRBV12-4,TRBD1,TRBJ1-1,many,CASSPGQGAAEAFF,TGTGCCAGCAGTCCAGGACAGGGAGCGGCTGAAGCTTTCTTT
TRBV5-4,.,TRBJ2-6,few,CASSQRQPSGANVLTF,TGTGCCAGCAGCCAGAGACAGCCCTCTGGGGCCAACGTCCTGACTTTC
TRBV29-1,.,TRBJ2-7,many,CSVEDPGEQYF,TGCAGCGTTGAAGATCCCGGCGAGCAGTACTTC
TRBV7-8,TRBD1,TRBJ2-1,.,CASSLLGSGGQDEQFF,TGTGCCAGCAGCTTATTGGGGTCAGGGGGTCAGGATGAGCAGTTCTTC
TRBV9,TRBD1,TRBJ2-7,many,CASSVGQGAIDEQYF,TGTGCCAGCAGCGTCGGACAGGGAGCAATTGACGAGCAGTACTTC
TRBV6-5,TRBD2,TRBJ2-5,few,CASSSGLSPGLAGRTAQYF,TGTGCCAGCTCCTCAGGCCTTAGCCCCGGACTAGCGGGGAGGACGGCCCAGTACTTC
TRBV7-3,.,TRBJ2-2,many,CASSLTGSGELFF,TGTGCCAGCAGCTTAACAGGGTCCGGGGAGCTGTTTTTT
TRBV20-1,.,TRBJ2-1,many,CSAQSGTTHNNEQFF,TGCAGTGCTCAGAGCGGTACTACCCACAACAATGAGCAGTTCTTC
TRBV7-2,.,TRBJ2-2,many,CASNIALANTGELFF,TGTGCCAGCAACATAGCCCTCGCGAACACCGGGGAGCTGTTTTTT
TRBV6-2/TRBV6-3,.,TRBJ1-1,few,CASSRWTLTGTEAFF,TGTGCCAGCAGCCGGTGGACCCTGACTGGAACTGAAGCTTTCTTT
TRBV3-1,.,TRBJ2-1,few,CASSQTYNEQFF,TGTGCCAGCAGCCAAACCTACAATGAGCAGTTCTTC
TRBV2,TRBD2,TRBJ2-7,many,CASRSGAGREQYF,TGTGCCAGCAGGTCGGGAGCGGGACGGGAGCAGTACTTC
TRBV6-6,.,TRBJ2-5,.,CASSDDRIQETQYF,TGTGCCAGCAGTGACGACCGGATTCAAGAGACCCAGTACTTC
TRBV27,.,TRBJ2-3,few,CASSRRWGTDTQYF,TGTGCCAGCAGTCGCCGATGGGGCACAGATACGCAGTATTTT
TRBV7-2,TRBD1,TRBJ2-3,many,CASSPGGEDTQYF,TGTGCCAGCAGCCCAGGGGGCGAAGATACGCAGTATTTT
TRBV6-2/TRBV6-3,TRBD1,TRBJ2-7,few,CASSRDSIYEQYF,TGTGCCAGCTCCCGGGACAGCATCTACGAGCAGTACTTC
TRBV12-3/TRBV12-4,.,TRBJ1-4,many,CASSSDPTGSEKLFF,TGTGCCAGCAGTTCCGACCCCACAGGGAGTGAAAAACTGTTTTTT
TRBV5-1,TRBD2,TRBJ2-1,few,CASSLAVTSYNEQFF,TGCGCCAGCTCACTAGCGGTCACCTCCTACAATGAGCAGTTCTTC
TRBV7-2,TRBD2,TRBJ2-3,few,CASSSGQSGRAYYTQYF,TGTGCCAGCAGCTCCGGCCAAAGCGGGAGGGCCTACTATACGCAGTATTTT
TRBV30,.,TRBJ1-6,few,CAWSVWAGPSSYNSPLHF,TGTGCCTGGAGTGTATGGGCGGGACCCAGCTCCTATAATTCACCCCTCCATTTT
TRBV28,.,TRBJ1-1,.,CASSDKGGTEAFF,TGTGCCAGCAGTGACAAGGGAGGGACTGAAGCTTTCTTT
TRBV9,TRBD2,TRBJ2-1,many,CASSVELAGEQFF,TGTGCCAGCAGCGTAGAGCTAGCGGGTGAGCAGTTCTTC
TRBV27,TRBD1,TRBJ1-2,many,CASTFDGTGVLSGGYTF,TGTGCCAGCACCTTTGATGGGACAGGGGTGTTATCCGGCGGCTACACCTTC
TRBV7-2,TRBD2,TRBJ2-3,few,CASSSRTSSDTQYF,TGTGCCAGCAGCTCCCGGACTAGCTCAGATACGCAGTATTTT
TRBV29-1,.,TRBJ2-2,few,CSVRQVHTGELFF,TGCAGCGTTAGGCAGGTCCACACCGGGGAGCTGTTTTTT
TRBV18,TRBD1,TRBJ1-1,few,CASSIGQGNTEAFF,TGTGCCAGCTCAATCGGACAGGGGAACACTGAAGCTTTCTTT
TRBV29-1,.,TRBJ1-2,few,CSVEEGPRTYGYTF,TGCAGCGTTGAAGAGGGTCCCCGGACCTATGGCTACACCTTC
TRBV7-2,.,TRBJ1-1,few,CASSSTGTRGLSLAFF,TGTGCCAGCAGCTCAACCGGGACTAGGGGTTTATCGCTGGCTTTCTTT
TRBV14,.,TRBJ2-7,few,CASSRDLQGHEQYF,TGTGCCAGCAGCCGGGACTTGCAGGGACACGAGCAGTACTTC
TRBV5-4,TRBD2,TRBJ2-1,many,CASSLPPAGGYNEQFF,TGTGCCAGCAGCTTGCCCCCGGCGGGGGGTTACAATGAGCAGTTCTTC
TRBV11-3,.,TRBJ1-1,few,CASSPPKGTPDTEAFF,TGTGCCAGCAGCCCACCTAAGGGTACACCTGACACTGAAGCTTTCTTT
TRBV19,.,TRBJ2-3,.,CASSMRSRVSTDTQYF,TGTGCCAGTAGTATGCGATCCAGGGTTAGCACAGATACGCAGTATTTT
TRBV7-2,.,TRBJ2-3,many,CASSPLAGRTDTQYF,TGTGCCAGCAGCCCCTTGGCGGGGCGCACAGATACGCAGTATTTT
TRBV20-1,.,TRBJ1-4,few,CSAKRTGPHGEKLFF,TGCAGTGCCAAACGGACGGGTCCCCATGGGGAAAAACTGTTTTTT
TRBV12-3/TRBV12-4,TRBD1,TRBJ1-2,many,CASSLGPPGQGAWSYTF,TGTGCCAGCAGTTTAGGGCCCCCGGGACAGGGGGCGTGGAGCTACACCTTC
TRBV20-1,TRBD1,TRBJ1-6,.,CSAPPGQGSGAYNSPLHF,TGCAGTGCCCCCCCGGGACAGGGGAGTGGGGCCTATAATTCACCCCTCCACTTT
TRBV11-2,.,TRBJ2-1,.,CASSLGRMRWDEQFF,TGTGCCAGCAGCTTAGGCCGTATGCGTTGGGATGAGCAGTTCTTC
TRBV11-2,.,TRBJ2-7,many,CASSKPASYEQYF,TGTGCCAGCAGCAAACCCGCATCCTACGAGCAGTACTTC
TRBV4-3,.,TRBJ1-5,.,CASSQVPGGQPQHF,TGCGCCAGCAGCCAAGTTCCGGGGGGCCAGCCCCAGCATTTT
TRBV4-3,.,TRBJ2-3,many,CASSQGGSDGDTQYF,TGCGCCAGCAGCCAAGGAGGGTCTGATGGAGATACGCAGTATTTT
TRBV11-2,.,TRBJ1-1,few,CASSPLVSTEAFF,TGTGCCAGCAGCCCCCTGGTCAGCACTGAAGCTTTCTTT
TRBV27,TRBD1,TRBJ2-5,few,CASRLTGEWAQYF,TGTGCCAGCAGACTAACAGGGGAGTGGGCCCAGTACTTC
TRBV6-2/TRBV6-3,TRBD2,TRBJ2-7,.,CASRPSGLAGEEQYF,TGTGCCAGCAGACCTTCCGGACTAGCGGGAGAAGAGCAGTACTTC
TRBV24-1,.,TRBJ2-7,many,CATSDFEGIGQYF,TGTGCCACCAGTGATTTCGAGGGTATCGGGCAGTACTTC
TRBV19,TRBD1,TRBJ1-5,.,CARSIPGQGTSQPQHF,TGTGCCAGAAGTATCCCGGGACAGGGGACTAGTCAGCCCCAGCATTTT
TRBV20-1,.,TRBJ2-7,.,CSVDSSTYEQYF,TGCAGTGTGGACAGTTCAACCTACGAGCAGTACTTC
TRBV5-6,.,TRBJ2-1,few,CASSPLPNSYNEQFF,TGTGCCAGCAGCCCCCTTCCCAACTCCTACAATGAGCAGTTCTTC
TRBV2,.,TRBJ2-1,.,CASSREHPGDEQFF,TGTGCCAGCAGCCGAGAACACCCGGGGGATGAGCAGTTCTTC
TRBV18,TRBD2,TRBJ2-3,few,CASSPLAGGRGDTQYF,TGTGCCAGCTCACCTCTAGCGGGGGGCCGAGGAGATACGCAGTATTTT
TRBV6-5,.,TRBJ2-7,few,CASRISPAGEQYF,TGTGCCAGCAGAATATCACCGGCGGGCGAGCAGTACTTC
TRBV11-2,.,TRBJ2-7,few,CASSLALTGIAYEQYF,TGTGCCAGCAGCTTAGCGCTTACGGGGATAGCCTACGAGCAGTACTTC